One and the same sample provided the 5 T cell receptor beta chains below, sequenced in a study of blood T cell repertoires in COVID-19. Clones were read by immunoSEQ multiplex PCR, and TCRdb kept only the in-frame ones, dropping some. This sample carries roughly 500,000 clones, 85% to 90% of them seen once, and the ten largest clones take approximately 1.8%. Input material: PBMCs or T cells enriched from blood (not recorded which). These receptors originate from a woman aged 35 to 49 who had recovered from COVID-19.

The chain uses TRBV5-1 and TRBJ2-3, with 7 bases matching TRBD1. Trimming at V came to 1 base and at J to 0 bases, leaving 8 bases not matched to a gene. In germline, CDR1 is SGHRS, CDR2 YFSETQ. The CDR3 extends over 17 amino acids. For the CDR3, the DNA is TGCGCCAGCAGCTTGTGGGGCGGACAGGCCAGCACAGATACGCAGTATTTT. Its translation is CASSLWGGQASTDTQYF.

The rearrangement links TRBV5-4 to TRBJ2-1, with 11 positions matching TRBD1. The CDR3 contains 15 residues. V gave up 4 bases and J gave up 4 bases; unmatched junction bases: 4. The germline CDR1 and CDR2 sequences are SGHNT and YYREEE (reference sequence). The CDR3 sequence: CASSPGTGGYNEQFF. CDR3 DNA: TGTGCCAGCAGCCCCGGGACAGGGGGTTACAATGAGCAGTTCTTC.

The rearrangement links TRBV15 to TRBJ1-1; D ambiguous. CDR3 length: 17 amino acids. Germline CDR1 is LNHNV and CDR2 is YYDKDF (reference sequence). Trimming pared 1 base from V and 0 bases from J, leaving 15 bases between. The CDR3: CATSRGGGFNVNTEAFF. CDR3 DNA sequence: TGTGCCACCAGCAGAGGAGGAGGGTTCAACGTGAACACTGAAGCTTTCTTT. Full variable domain (outside the CDR3, taken from reference TRBV15 and TRBJ1-1): DAMVIQNPRYQVTQFGKPVTLSCSQTLNHNVMYWYQQKSSQAPKLLFHYYDKDFNNEADTPDNFQSRRPNTSFCFLDIRSPGLGDTAMYLCATSRGGGFNVNTEAFFGQGTRLTVV.

The chain links TRBV19 to TRBJ2-1, with a tentative D call TRBD2 (6 bases). Germline V gene lookup returns CDR1 LNHDA and CDR2 SQIVND (reference sequence). This CDR3 spans 15 amino acids. Trimming shortened V by 6 bases and J by 2 bases, and 14 bases separated the two germline ends. The CDR3 reads CASSGSAFTYNEQFF. The CDR3 DNA reads as TGTGCCAGTAGCGGGAGTGCCTTCACCTACAATGAGCAGTTCTTC.

This rearrangement joins TRBV27 to TRBJ2-1; tentative D call: TRBD2 (6 bases). This CDR3 has 12 residues. The germline CDR1 and CDR2 sequences are MNHEY and SMNVEV (reference sequence). V was cut by 4 bases and J by 7 bases, with 8 bases left in between. The CDR3 nucleotides are TGTGCCAGCAGTTGGGCGGGGAATGAGCAGTTCTTC. Amino acid sequence: CASSWAGNEQFF.